This TCR beta chain is drawn from a study of blood T cell repertoires in COVID-19. Background on the study: The United States, Italy and Spain provided the acute and convalescent COVID-19 samples. Sources were T cells, B-cell-depleted T cells, or PBMCs; the material itself was cDNA or gDNA.

Original data processing: Amplifying reference gene primers gave estimates of nucleated cell counts. Produced via immunoSEQ multiplex PCR; TCRdb's table is partial and in-frame only. V and J calls and clone size are as listed in that table; D and trimming were resolved from the DNA. The sample has around 180,000 clones; 74% are singletons. This clonotype was obtained from a woman of 80 years or more with acute or convalescent COVID-19. Sequenced sample: peripheral blood.

The CDR3 spells CASSPGGLGNQPQHF. As DNA, the CDR3 is TGTGCCAGTAGCCCAGGGGGGTTGGGGAATCAGCCCCAGCATTTT. The V and J genes are TRBV19 and TRBJ1-5; 7 bases agree with TRBD1. From germline, CDR1 is LNHDA and CDR2 SQIVND (reference sequence). This CDR3 comprises 15 residues. The V gene end was trimmed by 6 bases and the J gene end by 4 bases; junction bases not matched to a gene: 9.